These 16 T cell receptor beta chains originate from one sample sequenced in a study of shared clonotypes between healthy human individuals. Repertoires were generated with immunoSEQ multiplex PCR, while TCRdb's copy carries only in-frame clones and drops some. The sample contains approximately 1,000,000 clones, roughly 80% of which appear only once. Sample: memory CD4+ T cells from PBMCs. Subset here: CD45RA-negative fraction. The receptors come from a young man in good health. Some clones in this sample may be carry-over from other donors' samples.

CDR3 in DNA: TGTGCCAGCAGCCCATCCGTCATCACCTACGAGCAGTACTTC. This codes for CASSPSVITYEQYF. V gene TRBV7-9 combines with J gene TRBJ2-7; D gene unclear. V was shortened by 5 bases and J by 2 bases, with 13 bases between the two germline ends. This CDR3 comprises 14 residues. Germline V CDR1 and CDR2: SEHNR, FQNEAQ (reference sequence).

The chain combines TRBV23-1 with TRBJ2-7; 7 bases are a match to TRBD1. TRBV23-1 is given ORF status, its function remaining uncertain. Trimming removed 4 bases from V and 3 bases from J; junction bases left unmatched: 12. There are 16 residues in the CDR3. The CDR3 sequence is CASSPKGAQGDYEQYF. CDR3 in DNA: TGCGCCAGCAGTCCCAAGGGGGCGCAGGGGGACTACGAGCAGTACTTC.

V gene TRBV7-2 combines with J gene TRBJ1-5, with a possible D match to TRBD1 (5 bases). CDR1 is SGHTA and CDR2 is FQGNSA in the germline V gene. V was cut by 1 base and J by 1 base, with 11 bases left in between. CDR3 length equals 16 residues. CDR3 DNA: TGTGCCAGCAGCTTAGTGGGGGGTTCCAGCAATCAGCCCCAGCATTTT. Translated, it gives CASSLVGGSSNQPQHF. Together with reference TRBV7-2 and TRBJ1-5, the CDR3 gives the full variable domain: GAGVSQSPSNKVTEKGKDVELRCDPISGHTALYWYRQSLGQGLEFLIYFQGNSAPDKSGLPSDRFSAERTGGSVSTLTIQRTQQEDSAVYLCASSLVGGSSNQPQHFGDGTRLSIL.

A single count supports this clone. This chain uses TRBV7-2 with TRBJ1-1; 9 bases map to TRBD1. J gave up 4 bases and V 7 bases, and 4 bases lay outside the gene matches. This CDR3 comprises 13 residues. CDR1 is SGHTA, CDR2 FQGNSA, per germline. The CDR3 loop reads CASILTGGTEAFF. The DNA for the CDR3 is TGTGCCAGCATCTTGACAGGGGGCACTGAAGCTTTCTTT. Looking up the rest from reference TRBV7-2 and TRBJ1-1 gives the full variable domain: GAGVSQSPSNKVTEKGKDVELRCDPISGHTALYWYRQSLGQGLEFLIYFQGNSAPDKSGLPSDRFSAERTGGSVSTLTIQRTQQEDSAVYLCASILTGGTEAFFGQGTRLTVV.

This clone has just one count. The CDR3, as DNA: TGTGCCAGCAGTGATCTGGGGAGGGGGATCTATGGCTACACCTTC. Translation: CASSDLGRGIYGYTF. V is TRBV27 and J is TRBJ1-2, with D possibly TRBD1 on 6 matching bases. CDR1 is MNHEY and CDR2 is SMNVEV in the germline V gene (reference sequence). V lost 5 bases and J lost 4, with 17 bases in between. This CDR3 contains 15 residues.

The chain uses TRBV30 and TRBJ1-5, with D uncertain. V was clipped by 4 bases and J by 4 bases, with 11 bases between them. Per the germline V gene, CDR1 is GTSNPN and CDR2 is SVGIG (reference sequence). The CDR3 loop spans 13 amino acids. The CDR3 nucleotides read TGTGCCTGGACGAACTCCCCGAATCAGCCCCAGCATTTT. Translated: CAWTNSPNQPQHF.

This clone was counted only a few times. The chain employs TRBV6-6 and TRBJ1-4; the D gene is possibly TRBD1 (5 bases). V lost 2 bases and J 7 bases, leaving 11 bases between the germline ends. The length of the CDR3 is 14 residues. Germline CDR1 is MNHNY and CDR2 is SVGAGI (reference sequence). The CDR3 nucleotides are TGTGCCAGCAGTTACGAAGGGGAATCTGAAAAACTGTTTTTT. Protein: CASSYEGESEKLFF.

The CDR3 reads CASSFGGVSETQYF. Written as DNA, the CDR3 is TGCGCCAGCAGCTTTGGGGGGGTTTCGGAGACCCAGTACTTC. The rearrangement uses TRBV5-1 and TRBJ2-5, with TRBD2 identical over 7 bases. The V gene end was trimmed by 2 bases and the J gene end by 5 bases; junction bases not matched to a gene: 6. Germline V gene lookup returns CDR1 SGHRS and CDR2 YFSETQ. This CDR3 is 14 amino acids long.

The chain couples TRBV21-1 to TRBJ1-1. TRBV21-1 is assigned pseudogene status. This CDR3 contains 12 residues. Here the CDR3 reads CASSIRWTEAFF. The CDR3 nucleotides are TGTGCCAGCAGCATTCGGTGGACTGAAGCTTTCTTT.

The chain employs TRBV28 and TRBJ2-7, with 7 nucleotides matching TRBD2. The CDR3 runs to 15 residues. With 5 bases clipped from V and 1 base from J, the junction kept 8 bases outside the gene matches. Germline V lookup: CDR1 MDHEN, CDR2 SYDVKM. The CDR3 loop reads CASSPEAGRSYEQYF. In nucleotides, the CDR3 is TGTGCCAGCAGTCCCGAAGCGGGACGTTCCTACGAGCAGTACTTC.

CDR3 in DNA: TGTGCCAGCAGCTCCCGAGGGAGTAGAATAAGCGAGCAGTACTTC. Protein: CASSSRGSRISEQYF. This chain connects TRBV6-1 to TRBJ2-7, with TRBD2 as a possible D gene (5 bases). The germline V gene has CDR1 MNHNS and CDR2 SASEGT. This CDR3 is built from 15 residues. Trimming took 6 bases from V and 6 from J, leaving 21 bases between them.

This chain uses TRBV11-2 with TRBJ1-1; no firm D call. This CDR3 contains 13 residues. V dropped 1 base and J dropped 3 bases, with 6 bases sitting between them. Germline V gene sequence: CDR1 SGHAT, CDR2 FQNNGV. This CDR3 reads CASSLVADTEAFF. Written as DNA, the CDR3 is TGTGCCAGCAGCTTAGTCGCTGACACTGAAGCTTTCTTT.

This clone has more than one count but fewer than ten. This chain connects TRBV29-1 to TRBJ2-2; the D gene is possibly TRBD2 (6 bases). The CDR3 is 14 residues long. Germline CDR1 is SQVTM and CDR2 is ANQGSEA. Trimming shortened V by 6 bases and J by 0 bases, and 11 bases separated the two germline ends. As DNA, the CDR3 is TGCAGCGTCCTCGGGGGAGCGAACACCGGGGAGCTGTTTTTT. Translating it yields CSVLGGANTGELFF.

The rearrangement links TRBV19 to TRBJ2-7; 9 bases are shared with TRBD1. Germline CDR1 and CDR2: LNHDA and SQIVND (reference sequence). The CDR3 is made up of 14 amino acids. The V and J ends lost 7 bases and 9 bases, in that order; junction bases with no gene match: 13. CDR3 bases: TGTGCCAGTACGCCGGGACAGGGAGCTCAGGGGCAGTACTTC. It codes for CASTPGQGAQGQYF.

A few counts support this clone. The gene calls are TRBV7-9 and TRBJ2-1, with D possibly called TRBD1 or TRBD2 (6 bases each). Germline assignment: CDR1 SEHNR and CDR2 FQNEAQ (reference sequence). V shed 3 bases and J shed 7 bases, with 13 bases lying between them. There are 14 residues in the CDR3. The DNA of the CDR3 is TGTGCCAGCAGCTTCCGGGGGCACGGGAATGAGCAGTTCTTC. It is translated as CASSFRGHGNEQFF.

J is TRBJ2-2 and V is TRBV5-1, with D possibly TRBD1 on 5 matching bases. V dropped 2 bases and J dropped 0 bases, with 8 bases sitting between them. Looked up from germline, CDR1 is SGHRS and CDR2 is YFSETQ. This CDR3 is built from 15 residues. CDR3 coding DNA: TGCGCCAGCAGCTTCCTGACAGCGAACACCGGGGAGCTGTTTTTT. Its protein product is CASSFLTANTGELFF.